These 18 T cell receptor beta chains share one sample of origin, sequenced in a study of T cell responses to AZD1222 COVID-19 vaccine. This table comes from immunoSEQ multiplex PCR, and its TCRdb copy is limited to in-frame clones, with some not included. The sample gives fewer than 150,000 clones, more than 70% of which show up once; 6.5% is in the top ten. The sequencing used peripheral blood, collected 28 days after the second AZD1222 dose. Source of these receptors: an adult who received the AZD1222 COVID-19 vaccine.

This clone appeared a few times. The chain carries TRBV29-1 and TRBJ2-7; D perhaps matches TRBD1 (6 bases). Germline assignment: CDR1 SQVTM and CDR2 ANQGSEA. The length of the CDR3 is 13 residues. Trimming cost V 3 bases and J 5 bases, with 14 bases left between them. This CDR3 is CSVDLQQGDEQYF. CDR3 coding DNA: TGCAGCGTTGATCTCCAACAGGGCGACGAGCAGTACTTC.

Only one count was recorded for this clone. The CDR3 nucleotides read TGTGCCAGCAGCTTAACCCAGGGGACAAGTATTCCCTACGAGCAGTACTTC. Its protein is CASSLTQGTSIPYEQYF. This chain joins TRBV7-3 and TRBJ2-7; tentatively, D is TRBD1 (6 bases). The length of the CDR3 is 17 residues. From germline, CDR1 is SGHTA and CDR2 FQGTGA. The V gene lost 0 bases and the J gene lost 2 bases, with 17 bases spanning the gap. Variable domain in full (rest from reference TRBV7-3 and TRBJ2-7): GAGVSQTPSNKVTEKGKYVELRCDPISGHTALYWYRQSLGQGPEFLIYFQGTGAADDSGLPNDRFFAVRPEGSVSTLKIQRTERGDSAVYLCASSLTQGTSIPYEQYFGPGTRLTVT.

V is TRBV19 and J is TRBJ2-5; no reliable D call. V lost 5 bases to trimming and J lost 2 bases, with 9 bases between them. The CDR3 runs to 13 residues. Germline V lookup: CDR1 LNHDA, CDR2 SQIVND (reference sequence). CDR3 in DNA: TGTGCCAGTAGTCGGCAGTCTCAAGAGACCCAGTACTTC. Residues: CASSRQSQETQYF. The full variable domain, its missing parts supplied by reference TRBV19 and TRBJ2-5, is DGGITQSPKYLFRKEGQNVTLSCEQNLNHDAMYWYRQDPGQGLRLIYYSQIVNDFQKGDIAEGYSVSREKKESFPLTVTSAQKNPTAFYLCASSRQSQETQYFGPGTRLLVL.

This clone was seen only a few times. This chain links TRBV7-9 with TRBJ2-7; the match to TRBD1 covers 7 bases. V lost 3 bases, J lost 10 bases, and 3 bases stayed unmatched. The germline V gene has CDR1 SEHNR and CDR2 FQNEAQ (reference sequence). This CDR3 comprises 11 residues. This CDR3 reads CASSFTGEQYF. CDR3 bases: TGTGCCAGCAGCTTTACAGGGGAACAGTACTTC. Complete variable domain (other parts from reference TRBV7-9 and TRBJ2-7): DTGVSQNPRHKITKRGQNVTFRCDPISEHNRLYWYRQTLGQGPEFLTYFQNEAQLEKSRLLSDRFSAERPKGSFSTLEIQRTEQGDSAMYLCASSFTGEQYFGPGTRLTVT.

The V gene is TRBV29-1, the J gene TRBJ2-1, with a tentative D call TRBD1 (5 bases). Germline CDR1 and CDR2: SQVTM and ANQGSEA. Trimming took off 7 bases at V and 5 bases at J, with 6 bases between the two ends. CDR3 length equals 10 residues. CDR3 residues: CSGQNNEQFF. CDR3 nucleotides: TGCAGCGGACAGAACAATGAGCAGTTCTTC.

The J gene is TRBJ1-2, the V gene TRBV6-2 or TRBV6-3; D possibly corresponds to TRBD1 (5 bases). CDR3 length: 14 amino acids. Germline lookup yields CDR1 MNHEY and CDR2 SVGEGT. V gave up 2 bases and J gave up 7 bases, with 14 bases separating them. The CDR3 here is CASSYEEGLVGYTF. The CDR3 nucleotides are TGTGCCAGCAGTTACGAGGAGGGGTTGGTTGGCTACACCTTC.

The chain carries TRBV9 and TRBJ1-4; 7 positions match TRBD1. The V gene's germline CDR1 is SGDLS and CDR2 YYNGEE. The CDR3 spans 15 residues. V lost 4 bases and J lost 0; bases outside the gene matches: 3. The CDR3 nucleotides are TGTGCCAGCAGCCCCCAGGGGGCAACTAATGAAAAACTGTTTTTT. Translating gives CASSPQGATNEKLFF.

This clone was observed a handful of times. The rearrangement joins TRBV27 to TRBJ1-5, with D perhaps TRBD1 (6 bases). The CDR3 runs 13 residues. Per the germline V gene, CDR1 is MNHEY and CDR2 is SMNVEV (reference sequence). V shed 6 bases and J shed 6 bases, with 12 bases lying between them. In nucleotides, the CDR3 is TGTGCCAGCAGCCTACAGGGTTCTCAGCCCCAGCATTTT. Its protein product is CASSLQGSQPQHF.

V and J are TRBV27 and TRBJ2-1; D remains unclear. The CDR3 consists of 15 residues. Trimming stripped 5 bases from V and 6 bases from J, with 17 bases between. Germline lookup yields CDR1 MNHEY and CDR2 SMNVEV (reference sequence). CDR3 amino acids: CASSEPSLVPNEQFF. DNA for the CDR3: TGTGCCAGCAGTGAACCGAGTTTAGTCCCCAATGAGCAGTTCTTC.

The CDR3: CATTTGVDQPQHF. The CDR3 nucleotides are TGTGCCACCACTACAGGGGTGGATCAGCCCCAGCATTTT. The V and J genes are TRBV12-3 or TRBV12-4 and TRBJ1-5; 7 nucleotides align to TRBD1. J was trimmed by 5 bases and V by 10 bases; bases with no gene match: 8. The CDR3 sequence is 13 residues long.

The V and J genes are TRBV7-9 and TRBJ1-1, with D unresolved. The V end lost 5 bases, the J end lost 0 bases, and 13 bases lay between the germline ends. Germline assignment: CDR1 SEHNR and CDR2 FQNEAQ (reference sequence). The length of the CDR3 is 15 residues. CDR3 sequence reads: CASSLRALLNTEAFF. The CDR3 nucleotides are TGTGCCAGCAGCCTGAGGGCCCTCCTGAACACTGAAGCTTTCTTT.

This clone showed up just a few times. This sequence joins TRBV4-1 and TRBJ1-2; a possible D gene is TRBD1 (5 bases). Between the trimmed V and J ends, which lost 1 base and 0 bases, there was a span of 15 bases. Per the germline V gene, CDR1 is MGHRA and CDR2 is YSYEKL. CDR3 length: 17 residues. The CDR3 is CASSQGDGVEANYGYTF. The DNA of the CDR3 is TGCGCCAGCAGCCAAGGGGACGGAGTAGAAGCTAACTATGGCTACACCTTC.

The chain carries TRBV28 and TRBJ1-1, with unresolved D. Germline CDR1 MDHEN, CDR2 SYDVKM. This CDR3 contains 12 residues. V lost 1 base and J lost 3, with 3 bases in between. The DNA of the CDR3 is TGTGCCAGCAGTTTATACTACACTGAAGCTTTCTTT. Translation: CASSLYYTEAFF.

This chain links TRBV19 with TRBJ2-6; no definite D call. The CDR3 runs to 14 residues. Germline CDR1 and CDR2: LNHDA and SQIVND (reference sequence). V was trimmed by 0 bases and J by 5 bases, leaving 5 bases between them. The CDR3 sequence: CASSIEGRANVLTF. The CDR3 nucleotides are TGTGCCAGTAGTATAGAGGGTAGGGCCAACGTCCTGACTTTC. Based on the CDR3 plus reference TRBV19 and TRBJ2-6, the full variable domain is DGGITQSPKYLFRKEGQNVTLSCEQNLNHDAMYWYRQDPGQGLRLIYYSQIVNDFQKGDIAEGYSVSREKKESFPLTVTSAQKNPTAFYLCASSIEGRANVLTFGAGSRLTVL.

The chain couples TRBV9 to TRBJ1-3; D is unresolved. V lost 4 bases and J lost 4, with 24 bases in between. The CDR3 consists of 18 residues. Germline V CDR1 and CDR2: SGDLS, YYNGEE. CDR3 coding DNA: TGTGCCAGCAGCCCTTACGGACGGGCTAAGGGATACGGAAACACCATATATTTT. Amino acid sequence: CASSPYGRAKGYGNTIYF.

This chain joins TRBV15 and TRBJ1-2, with 10 bases aligning to TRBD1. CDR1 is LNHNV and CDR2 is YYDKDF in the germline V gene (reference sequence). J was trimmed by 4 bases and V by 5 bases; bases with no gene match: 7. The CDR3 covers 15 residues. The CDR3 bases are TGTGCCACCAGCGGCACCGGGACAGGGGCCTATGGCTACACCTTC. The encoded protein is CATSGTGTGAYGYTF.

This clone turned up a few times. V is TRBV2 and J is TRBJ1-4; a possible D gene is TRBD1 (5 bases). The CDR3 sequence is 13 residues long. Germline V gene lookup returns CDR1 SNHLY and CDR2 FYNNEI. Trimming removed 6 bases from V and 3 bases from J, with 8 bases in between. The CDR3 loop is CASRDRPNEKLFF. Here the CDR3 DNA reads TGTGCCAGCAGAGACAGACCTAATGAAAAACTGTTTTTT.

This clone has just a few counts. V is TRBV4-1 and J is TRBJ1-6; D gene uncertain. There are 15 residues in the CDR3. Trimming shortened V by 0 bases and J by 5 bases, and 8 bases separated the two germline ends. CDR1 is MGHRA and CDR2 is YSYEKL in the germline V gene. The CDR3 reads CASSQEIINNSPLHF. In DNA, the CDR3 is TGCGCCAGCAGCCAAGAGATCATCAATAATTCACCCCTCCACTTT.